This TCR beta chain was sequenced in a study of blood T cell repertoires in COVID-19. Whole-study context: The United States, Italy and Spain were the sources of the acute and convalescent COVID-19 samples. Sample material is recorded as cDNA or gDNA derived from T cells, B-cell-depleted T cells, or PBMCs.

Libraries were prepared by immunoSEQ multiplex PCR; TCRdb keeps only in-frame clonotypes and omits some of them. Of a few hundred thousand clones in the sample, 85% to 90% were seen once. Germline V gene lookup returns CDR1 SGHRS and CDR2 YFSETQ. Trimming took off 2 bases at V and 2 bases at J, with 8 bases between the two ends. The CDR3 has 14 amino acids. Worth noting for this clone: Different DNA sequences within this sample yield the same CDR3.

Sequencing was done on a sample of peripheral blood. The TCR originated in a man aged 25 to 40 with acute or convalescent COVID-19. V gene TRBV5-1 combines with J gene TRBJ1-5; D perhaps matches TRBD1 (6 bases). CDR3 protein: CASSLQGGNQPQHF. The CDR3 DNA follows: TGCGCCAGCAGCTTACAGGGAGGCAATCAGCCCCAGCATTTT.